This entry features one T cell receptor beta chain sequence. Antigen specificity is unknown. The data were taken from a study of OX40 agonist ivuxolimab in advanced cancers. The study's findings and limits: Nonresponders, in some cases, also had low normalized T-cell clonal expansion.

Assay used: immunoSEQ multiplex PCR; TCRdb lists only in-frame clones, some missing. Here the sample spans about 90,000 clones, approximately 91% being singletons. The receptor comes from an adult with an advanced solid tumor such as melanoma, head and neck, liver or kidney cancer. The sample was CD4+ or CD8+ T cells sorted from blood, taken in a trial of the OX40 agonist ivuxolimab.

CDR3 sequence (DNA): TGTGCCAGCAGTTTATCGCCGGGACAAGAGACCCAGTACTTC. As protein: CASSLSPGQETQYF. This chain joins TRBV28 and TRBJ2-5, with a tentative D call TRBD2 (5 bases). V lost 1 base and J 2 bases, leaving 8 bases between the germline ends. Germline loops: CDR1 MDHEN, CDR2 SYDVKM. The CDR3 consists of 14 residues.